The clone carrying this TCR beta chain was detected only a few times. Its antigen is still unknown. cDNA synthesis used the whole RNA isolate, giving expressed TCRB sequences. The assay was immunoSEQ multiplex PCR, and TCRdb's table has in-frame clones only and misses some. The sample records about 340,000 clones, over 7% being singletons. The data were obtained in a study of beta chain features in type 1 diabetes. Study summary: Age, gender and cell yields were alike across patients and healthy donors.

Whole-study findings and limits: A PCR bias possibly favoring shorter templates would apply equally to patients and controls. Among patients with Type 1 diabetes, TCRB CDR3s were moderately but significantly shorter in every one of the four CD4+ subsets. Reduced insertions and increased deletions marked VDJ junctions in type 1 diabetes patients.

There are 13 residues in the CDR3. Germline CDR1 reads GTSNPN; CDR2 reads SVGIG (reference sequence). The ends were cut back, 1 base at V and 5 bases at J, with 11 bases in the middle. Purity exceeded 95% in all sorted populations. The rearrangement links TRBV30 to TRBJ1-2; D may be TRBD1 (5 bases). The sequence derives from a man aged 25 to 40 with type 1 diabetes. Specimen: central memory CD4+ T cells from blood. CDR3 residues: CAWSGHGTYGYTF. Here the CDR3 DNA reads TGTGCCTGGAGTGGGCACGGGACGTATGGCTACACCTTC.